This T cell receptor beta chain was found in a study of CD8+ T cells in alopecia areata. Study summary: Treatment comprised oral tofacitinib, 5 to 10 mg twice daily, in treated patients. A 6-month period off drug followed tofacitinib, which lasted 6 to 18 months.

Findings and limits, study-wide: Administration of tofacitinib significantly diminished scalp clonality and expanded CD8+ clones within the top 100. A large proportion of expanded lesional clones were detected persisting in scalp and blood during tofacitinib.

Extraction of RNA preceded its reverse transcription into cDNA, which served as the sequencing template. Data came from immunoSEQ multiplex PCR; TCRdb stores just in-frame clones and leaves some out. The table lists hundreds of thousands of clones, about three fifths of them singletons. About this clone itself: Its antigen is not known.

Germline values: CDR1 DFQATT, CDR2 SNEGSKA (reference sequence). Trimming took 2 bases from V and 8 from J, leaving 9 bases between them. The CDR3 sequence is 11 residues long. Described treatment: oral pan-JAK inhibitor, 5-10 mg twice daily. This sequence joins TRBV20-1 and TRBJ1-2, with D unclear. Specimen: CD4+ T cells sorted from blood, collected at week 24, from a patient treated with tofacitinib. The clonotype comes from a human donor with alopecia areata. This chain's CDR3 is CSARLNPGYTF. DNA for the CDR3: TGCAGTGCTAGACTCAACCCCGGCTACACCTTC.